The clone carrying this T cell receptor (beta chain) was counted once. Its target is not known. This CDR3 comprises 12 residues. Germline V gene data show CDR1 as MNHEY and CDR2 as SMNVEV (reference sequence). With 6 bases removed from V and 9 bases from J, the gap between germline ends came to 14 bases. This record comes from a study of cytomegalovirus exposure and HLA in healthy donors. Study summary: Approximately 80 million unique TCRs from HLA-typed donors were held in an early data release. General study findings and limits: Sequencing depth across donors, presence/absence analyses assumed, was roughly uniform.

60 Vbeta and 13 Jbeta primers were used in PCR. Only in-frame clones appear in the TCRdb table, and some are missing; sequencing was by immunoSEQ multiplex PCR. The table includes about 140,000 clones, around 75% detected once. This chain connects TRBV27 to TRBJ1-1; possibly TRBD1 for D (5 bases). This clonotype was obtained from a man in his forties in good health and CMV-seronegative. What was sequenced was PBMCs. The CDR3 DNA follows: TGTGCCAGCAGGGTCAGGGAGGGTCAAGCTTTCTTT. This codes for CASRVREGQAFF.